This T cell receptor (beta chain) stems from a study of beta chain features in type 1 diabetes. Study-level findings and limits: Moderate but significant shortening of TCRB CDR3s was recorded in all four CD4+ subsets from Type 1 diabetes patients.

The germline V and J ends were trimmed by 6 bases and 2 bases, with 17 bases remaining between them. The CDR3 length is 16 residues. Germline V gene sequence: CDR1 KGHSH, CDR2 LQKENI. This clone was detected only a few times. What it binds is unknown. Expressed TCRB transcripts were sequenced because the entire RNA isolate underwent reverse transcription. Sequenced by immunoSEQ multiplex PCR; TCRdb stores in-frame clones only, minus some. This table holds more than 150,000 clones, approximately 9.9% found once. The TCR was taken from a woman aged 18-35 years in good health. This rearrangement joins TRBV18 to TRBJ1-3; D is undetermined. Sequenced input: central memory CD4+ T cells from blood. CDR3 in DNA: TGTGCCAGCTCTCCTAGCCCCCTCGGTCCTGGAAACACCATATATTTT. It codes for CASSPSPLGPGNTIYF.